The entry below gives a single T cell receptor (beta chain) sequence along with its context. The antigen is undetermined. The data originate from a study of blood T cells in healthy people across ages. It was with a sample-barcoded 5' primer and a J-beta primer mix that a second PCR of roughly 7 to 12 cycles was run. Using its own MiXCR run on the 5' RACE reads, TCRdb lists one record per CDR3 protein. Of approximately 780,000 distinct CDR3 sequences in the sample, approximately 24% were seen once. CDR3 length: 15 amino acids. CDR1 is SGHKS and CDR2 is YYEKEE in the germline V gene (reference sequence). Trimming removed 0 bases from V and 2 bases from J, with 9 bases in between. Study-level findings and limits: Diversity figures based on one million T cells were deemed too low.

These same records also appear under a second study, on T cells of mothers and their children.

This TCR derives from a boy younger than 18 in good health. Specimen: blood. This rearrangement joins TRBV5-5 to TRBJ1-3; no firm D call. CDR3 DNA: TGTGCCAGCAGCTTGGTAACGGCAGCTGGAAACACCATATATTTT. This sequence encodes CASSLVTAAGNTIYF.